Listed here are 18 T cell receptor beta chains from one sample, sequenced in a study of T cell repertoires in cytomegalovirus infection. These receptors lack a known antigen. MiXCR was run by TCRdb on the reads, yielding one entry per CDR3 protein. This table has around 140,000 distinct CDR3 sequences, approximately 30% appearing once. Sequenced here: CD8+ T cells from cultured PBMCs, sampled from culture after CMV antigen stimulation. The receptors shown here come from a human donor in good health (CMV status not recorded). Some clones in this sample may be carry-over from other donors' samples.

The gene calls are TRBV24-1 and TRBJ2-2, with unresolved D. There are 13 residues in the CDR3. Per germline, CDR1 KGHDR and CDR2 SFDVKD. V was clipped by 4 bases and J by 5 bases, with 7 bases between them. This CDR3 is CATSDGLTGELFF. DNA for the CDR3: TGTGCCACCAGTGACGGGTTAACCGGGGAGCTGTTTTTT.

This clonotype has just a few counts. The CDR3 is CASSQTGVSYEQYF. Written as DNA, the CDR3 is TGCGCCAGCAGCCAAACCGGGGTTTCCTACGAGCAGTACTTC. The chain carries TRBV4-1 and TRBJ2-7, with D tentatively TRBD2 (5 bases). The CDR3 is 14 residues long. Trimming took 2 bases from V and 1 from J, leaving 9 bases between them. The germline V gene has CDR1 MGHRA and CDR2 YSYEKL.

This clonotype came up many times. The chain uses TRBV4-1 and TRBJ2-3, with D perhaps matching TRBD2 (6 bases). Germline-derived CDR1 and CDR2 are MGHRA and YSYEKL. Trimming cost V 10 bases and J 2 bases, with 10 bases left between them. The CDR3 runs to 12 residues. The CDR3 DNA reads TGCGCCACCGGGGACTTCACAGATACGCAGTATTTT. Its protein is CATGDFTDTQYF.

Ten or more counts support this clonotype. The CDR3 sequence: CASSIESDEQFF. The DNA of the CDR3 is TGTGCCAGCAGTATTGAGTCCGATGAGCAGTTCTTC. The rearrangement joins TRBV2 to TRBJ2-1, with D uncertain. Germline CDR1 is SNHLY and CDR2 is FYNNEI. This CDR3 comprises 12 residues. V lost 5 bases to trimming and J lost 8 bases, with 10 bases between them.

This clonotype has only a few counts. The J gene is TRBJ1-1, the V gene TRBV19; 7 bases align to TRBD1. This CDR3 comprises 14 residues. CDR1 and CDR2 (germline): LNHDA, SQIVND (reference sequence). J lost 1 base, V lost 5 bases, and 4 bases had no gene match. The CDR3 sequence: CASSEAGGNTEAFF. DNA of the CDR3: TGTGCCAGTAGTGAGGCAGGGGGGAACACTGAAGCTTTCTTT.

This clonotype was found many times. V and J are TRBV28 and TRBJ1-2, with a tentative D call TRBD1 (5 bases). The CDR3 spans 17 residues. V was trimmed by 2 bases and J by 4 bases, leaving 20 bases between them. CDR1 is MDHEN, CDR2 SYDVKM, per germline. CDR3 loop: CASSLPLHRWDGYGYTF. The CDR3 DNA reads TGTGCCAGCAGTTTACCCCTCCATAGGTGGGACGGCTATGGCTACACCTTC.

The V gene is TRBV5-1, the J gene TRBJ2-1; TRBD1 matches 7 bases. The CDR3 spans 17 residues. CDR1 is SGHRS and CDR2 is YFSETQ in the germline V gene. The J segment lost 4 bases and the V segment lost 1 base, leaving 11 bases of the junction unmatched. As DNA, the CDR3 is TGCGCCAGCAGCTTGACCAGCGAGGGGGCCATTTACAATGAGCAGTTCTTC. This codes for CASSLTSEGAIYNEQFF.

The V and J genes are TRBV4-1 and TRBJ1-2; no definite D call. The CDR3 runs 16 residues. Germline loops: CDR1 MGHRA, CDR2 YSYEKL. With 3 bases removed from V and 6 bases from J, the gap between germline ends came to 20 bases. This chain's CDR3 is CASSQKLCDLLHGYTF. CDR3 sequence (DNA): TGCGCCAGCAGCCAGAAACTCTGCGATCTGTTGCATGGCTACACCTTC.

There are many counts of this clonotype. The rearrangement uses TRBV7-2 and TRBJ1-5; D is uncertain. This CDR3 region has 15 residues. Germline values: CDR1 SGHTA, CDR2 FQGNSA. The V gene lost 5 bases and the J gene lost 0 bases, with 11 bases spanning the gap. The DNA of the CDR3 is TGTGCCAGCAGCAGGACGGAGTATAGCAATCAGCCCCAGCATTTT. Amino acid sequence: CASSRTEYSNQPQHF.

The chain uses TRBV10-3 and TRBJ2-7; 10 nucleotides agree with TRBD2. V was clipped by 0 bases and J by 3 bases; unmatched bases: 2. CDR1 and CDR2 (germline): ENHRY, SYGVKD. CDR3 length: 15 amino acids. The CDR3 coding sequence is TGTGCCATCAGTGAGTCTTTAGCGGGGGGCTACGAGCAGTACTTC. This encodes CAISESLAGGYEQYF.

The chain couples TRBV6-8 to TRBJ2-1, with TRBD2 identical over 8 bases. This CDR3 is built from 15 residues. Trimming took 5 bases from V and 2 from J; bases not matched to a gene: 5. Germline V gene sequence: CDR1 MNHGY, CDR2 SAAAGT. This chain's CDR3 is CASSPGTSPYNEQFF. CDR3 nucleotide sequence: TGTGCCAGCAGTCCCGGGACTAGTCCCTACAATGAGCAGTTCTTC.

This clonotype was detected ten times or more. The chain carries TRBV12-3 or TRBV12-4 and TRBJ1-1; the D is unclear. The length of the CDR3 is 11 residues. The V end was cut by 4 bases, the J end by 4 bases, with 4 bases between. This chain's CDR3 is CASSYGTEAFF. DNA of the CDR3: TGTGCCAGCAGTTATGGCACTGAAGCTTTCTTT.

This clonotype was observed a few times. The chain has TRBV19 and TRBJ1-1; D is unresolved. The CDR3 has 13 amino acids. Looked up from germline, CDR1 is LNHDA and CDR2 is SQIVND (reference sequence). Trimming shortened V by 3 bases and J by 0 bases, and 5 bases separated the two germline ends. The CDR3 loop reads CASSMLLNTEAFF. The CDR3 bases are TGTGCCAGTAGTATGCTGCTGAACACTGAAGCTTTCTTT.

This clonotype was counted a few times. The chain is built from TRBV7-8 and TRBJ2-7; 9 nucleotides match TRBD2. V lost 5 bases, J lost 7 bases, and 6 bases stayed unmatched. The CDR3 contains 13 residues. In germline, CDR1 is SGHVS, CDR2 FQNEAQ. The CDR3 sequence is CASSEWGLAEQYF. CDR3 bases: TGTGCCAGCAGCGAATGGGGACTAGCAGAGCAGTACTTC. Full variable domain (missing parts from reference TRBV7-8 and TRBJ2-7): GAGVSQSPRYKVAKRGQDVALRCDPISGHVSLFWYQQALGQGPEFLTYFQNEAQLDKSGLPSDRFFAERPEGSVSTLKIQRTQQEDSAVYLCASSEWGLAEQYFGPGTRLTVT.

This clonotype was found a few times. The chain is built from TRBV27 and TRBJ1-5; D unclear. The CDR3 extends over 15 amino acids. Germline CDR1 reads MNHEY; CDR2 reads SMNVEV (reference sequence). V was trimmed by 4 bases and J by 5 bases, leaving 15 bases between them. For the CDR3, the DNA is TGTGCCAGCAGTTCTGCGGGAGCCCACCATCAGCCCCAGCATTTT. Translating gives CASSSAGAHHQPQHF.

The chain couples TRBV20-1 to TRBJ1-1, with 7 bases aligning to TRBD1. From germline, CDR1 is DFQATT and CDR2 SNEGSKA (reference sequence). V lost 6 bases to trimming and J lost 1 base; unmatched junction nucleotides: 5. This CDR3 has 13 residues. The CDR3 nucleotides are TGCAGTGCCAGGGGACAGCAGAACACTGAAGCTTTCTTT. The encoded protein is CSARGQQNTEAFF.

This chain uses TRBV18 with TRBJ1-3; no firm D call. With 6 bases removed from V and 0 bases from J, the gap between germline ends came to 15 bases. The CDR3 sequence is 16 residues long. Germline values: CDR1 KGHSH, CDR2 LQKENI. The DNA of the CDR3 is TGTGCCAGCTCTGCCGAGGAGGCCTTCTCTGGAAACACCATATATTTT. This encodes CASSAEEAFSGNTIYF.

This sequence joins TRBV27 and TRBJ2-5, with D perhaps TRBD1 (6 bases). The CDR3 is 16 residues long. Between the trimmed V and J ends, which lost 2 bases and 4 bases, there was a span of 17 bases. Germline CDR1 MNHEY, CDR2 SMNVEV (reference sequence). The CDR3 nucleotides read TGTGCCAGCAGTTTAGGGGCAGGGGCCTACCTAGAGACCCAGTACTTC. It codes for CASSLGAGAYLETQYF.